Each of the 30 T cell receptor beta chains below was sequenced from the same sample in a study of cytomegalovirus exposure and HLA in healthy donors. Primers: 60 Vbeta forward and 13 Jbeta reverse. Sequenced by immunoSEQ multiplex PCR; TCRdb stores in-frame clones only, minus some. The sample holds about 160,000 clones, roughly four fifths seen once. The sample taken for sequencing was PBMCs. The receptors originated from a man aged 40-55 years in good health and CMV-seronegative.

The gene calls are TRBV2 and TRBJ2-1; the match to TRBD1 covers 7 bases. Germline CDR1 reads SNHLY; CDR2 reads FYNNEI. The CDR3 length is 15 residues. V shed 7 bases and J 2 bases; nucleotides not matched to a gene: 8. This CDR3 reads CASTRVGQAYNEQFF. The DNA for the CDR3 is TGTGCCAGCACCCGAGTCGGACAGGCCTACAATGAGCAGTTCTTC.

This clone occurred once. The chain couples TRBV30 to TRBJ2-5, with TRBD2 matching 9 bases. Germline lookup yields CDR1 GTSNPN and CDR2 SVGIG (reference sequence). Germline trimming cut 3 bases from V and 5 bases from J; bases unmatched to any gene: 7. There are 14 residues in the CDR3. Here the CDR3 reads CAWRQAGGLETQYF. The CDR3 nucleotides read TGTGCCTGGAGGCAAGCGGGAGGTTTGGAGACCCAGTACTTC. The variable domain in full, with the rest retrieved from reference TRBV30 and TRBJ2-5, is SQTIHQWPATLVQPVGSPLSLECTVEGTSNPNLYWYRQAAGRGLQLLFYSVGIGQISSEVPQNLSASRPQDRQFILSSKKLLLSDSGFYLCAWRQAGGLETQYFGPGTRLLVL.

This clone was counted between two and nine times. The CDR3 DNA sequence: TGTGCCAGCAGCTCCACAGGGGCGGACACTGAAGCTTTCTTT. This gives the protein CASSSTGADTEAFF. This chain links TRBV5-5 with TRBJ1-1; 7 bases agree with TRBD1. With V trimmed by 3 bases and J by 3 bases, 5 bases remained unmatched. CDR1 is SGHKS, CDR2 YYEKEE, per germline (reference sequence). The CDR3 totals 14 residues.

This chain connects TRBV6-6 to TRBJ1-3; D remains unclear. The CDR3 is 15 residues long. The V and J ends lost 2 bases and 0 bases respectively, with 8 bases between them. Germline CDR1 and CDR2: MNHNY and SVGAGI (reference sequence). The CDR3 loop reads CASSYRGNSGNTIYF. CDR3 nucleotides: TGTGCCAGCAGTTACCGAGGGAACTCTGGAAACACCATATATTTT.

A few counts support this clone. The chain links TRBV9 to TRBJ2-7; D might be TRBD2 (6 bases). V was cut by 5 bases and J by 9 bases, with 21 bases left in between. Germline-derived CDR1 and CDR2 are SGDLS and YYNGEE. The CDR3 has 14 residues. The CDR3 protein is CASSFGDSSTAQYF. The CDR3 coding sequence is TGTGCCAGCAGTTTCGGGGACTCATCTACGGCGCAGTACTTC. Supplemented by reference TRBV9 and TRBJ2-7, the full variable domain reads DSGVTQTPKHLITATGQRVTLRCSPRSGDLSVYWYQQSLDQGLQFLIQYYNGEERAKGNILERFSAQQFPDLHSELNLSSLELGDSALYFCASSFGDSSTAQYFGPGTRLTVT.

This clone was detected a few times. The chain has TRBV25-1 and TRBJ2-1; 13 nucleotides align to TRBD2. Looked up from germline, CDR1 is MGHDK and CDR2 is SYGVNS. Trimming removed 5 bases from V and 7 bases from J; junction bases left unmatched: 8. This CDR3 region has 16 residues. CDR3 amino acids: CASSPPWTSGRNEQFF. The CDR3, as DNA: TGTGCCAGCAGTCCTCCTTGGACTAGCGGGAGAAATGAGCAGTTCTTC.

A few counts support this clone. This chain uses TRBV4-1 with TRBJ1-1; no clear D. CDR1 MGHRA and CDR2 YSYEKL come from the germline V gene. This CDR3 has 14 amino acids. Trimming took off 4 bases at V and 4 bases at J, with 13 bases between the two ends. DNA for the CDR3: TGCGCCAGCAGCCCTGCTGGGGAGGGCACTGAAGCTTTCTTT. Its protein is CASSPAGEGTEAFF.

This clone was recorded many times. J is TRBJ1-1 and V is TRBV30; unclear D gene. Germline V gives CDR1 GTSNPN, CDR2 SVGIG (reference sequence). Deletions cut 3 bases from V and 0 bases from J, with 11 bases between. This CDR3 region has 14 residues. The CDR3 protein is CAWRHFDMNTEAFF. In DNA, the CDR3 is TGTGCCTGGAGGCACTTTGACATGAACACTGAAGCTTTCTTT. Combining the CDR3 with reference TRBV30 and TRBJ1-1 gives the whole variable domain SQTIHQWPATLVQPVGSPLSLECTVEGTSNPNLYWYRQAAGRGLQLLFYSVGIGQISSEVPQNLSASRPQDRQFILSSKKLLLSDSGFYLCAWRHFDMNTEAFFGQGTRLTVV.

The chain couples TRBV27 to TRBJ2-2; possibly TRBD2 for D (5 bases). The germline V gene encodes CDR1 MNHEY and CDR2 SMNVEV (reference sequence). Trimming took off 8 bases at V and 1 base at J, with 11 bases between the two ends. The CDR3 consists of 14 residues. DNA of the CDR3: TGTGCCAGCCGTACGGGATTGAACACCGGGGAGCTGTTTTTT. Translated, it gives CASRTGLNTGELFF.

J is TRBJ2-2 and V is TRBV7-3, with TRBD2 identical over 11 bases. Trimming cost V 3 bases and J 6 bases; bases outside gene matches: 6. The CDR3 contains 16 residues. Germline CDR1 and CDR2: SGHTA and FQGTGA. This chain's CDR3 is CASSFRLAGHSGELFF. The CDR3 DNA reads TGTGCCAGCAGCTTTCGACTAGCGGGACACTCCGGGGAGCTGTTTTTT.

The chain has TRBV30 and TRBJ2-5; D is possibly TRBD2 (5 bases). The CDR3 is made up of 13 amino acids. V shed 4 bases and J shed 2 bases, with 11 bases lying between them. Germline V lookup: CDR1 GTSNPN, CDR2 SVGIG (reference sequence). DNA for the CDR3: TGTGCCTGGATGAGAGGGCGGCAAGAGACCCAGTACTTC. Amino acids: CAWMRGRQETQYF.

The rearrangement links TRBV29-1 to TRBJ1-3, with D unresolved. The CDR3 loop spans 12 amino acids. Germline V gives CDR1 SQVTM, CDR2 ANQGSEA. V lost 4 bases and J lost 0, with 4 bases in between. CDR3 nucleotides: TGCAGCGTTGTGGCCTCTGGAAACACCATATATTTT. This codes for CSVVASGNTIYF.

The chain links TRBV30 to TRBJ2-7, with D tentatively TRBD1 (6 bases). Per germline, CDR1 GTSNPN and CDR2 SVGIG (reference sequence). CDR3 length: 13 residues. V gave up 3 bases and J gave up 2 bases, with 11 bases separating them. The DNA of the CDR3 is TGTGCCTGGAGCGAAGCAGGGGCCTACGAGCAGTACGTC. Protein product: CAWSEAGAYEQYV.

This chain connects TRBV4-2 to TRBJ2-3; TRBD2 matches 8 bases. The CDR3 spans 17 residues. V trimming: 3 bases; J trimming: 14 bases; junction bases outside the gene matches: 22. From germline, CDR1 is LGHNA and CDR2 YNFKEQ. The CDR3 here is CASSHGLGTRSGWRAYF. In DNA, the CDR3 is TGTGCCAGCAGCCATGGTCTTGGGACTAGGTCCGGTTGGAGGGCGTATTTT.

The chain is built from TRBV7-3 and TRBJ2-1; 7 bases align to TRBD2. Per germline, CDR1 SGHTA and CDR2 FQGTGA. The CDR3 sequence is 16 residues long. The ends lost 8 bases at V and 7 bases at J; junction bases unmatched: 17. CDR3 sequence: CASPLEEGGLLNEQFF. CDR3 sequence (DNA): TGTGCCAGCCCGCTGGAGGAGGGAGGGCTTTTAAATGAGCAGTTCTTC. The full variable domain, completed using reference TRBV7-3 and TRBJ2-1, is GAGVSQTPSNKVTEKGKYVELRCDPISGHTALYWYRQSLGQGPEFLIYFQGTGAADDSGLPNDRFFAVRPEGSVSTLKIQRTERGDSAVYLCASPLEEGGLLNEQFFGPGTRLTVL.

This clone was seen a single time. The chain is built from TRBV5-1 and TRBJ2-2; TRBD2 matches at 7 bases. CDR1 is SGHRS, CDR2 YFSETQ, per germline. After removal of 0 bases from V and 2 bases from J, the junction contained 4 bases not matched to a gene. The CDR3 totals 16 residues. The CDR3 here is CASSLAPAGNTGELFF. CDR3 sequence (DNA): TGCGCCAGCAGCTTGGCCCCAGCGGGAAACACCGGGGAGCTGTTTTTT.

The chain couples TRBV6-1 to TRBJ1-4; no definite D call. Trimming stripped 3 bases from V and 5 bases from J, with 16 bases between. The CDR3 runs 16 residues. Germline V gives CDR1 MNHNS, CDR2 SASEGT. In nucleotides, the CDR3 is TGTGCCAGCAGTGACGGTTGGGAGGGCATGAATGAAAAACTGTTTTTT. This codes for CASSDGWEGMNEKLFF.

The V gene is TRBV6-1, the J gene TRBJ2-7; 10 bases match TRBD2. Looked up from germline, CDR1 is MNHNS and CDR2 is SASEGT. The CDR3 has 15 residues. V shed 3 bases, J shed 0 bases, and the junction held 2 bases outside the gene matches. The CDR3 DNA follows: TGTGCCAGCAGTGAGGCTAGCGGGAGCTCCTACGAGCAGTACTTC. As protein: CASSEASGSSYEQYF.

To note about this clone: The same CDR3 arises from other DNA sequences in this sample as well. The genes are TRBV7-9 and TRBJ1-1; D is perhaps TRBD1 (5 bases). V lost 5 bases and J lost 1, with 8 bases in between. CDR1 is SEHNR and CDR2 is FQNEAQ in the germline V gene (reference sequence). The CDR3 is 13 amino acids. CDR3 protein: CASSLGQNTEAFF. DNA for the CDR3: TGTGCCAGCAGCCTAGGACAGAACACTGAAGCTTTCTTT.

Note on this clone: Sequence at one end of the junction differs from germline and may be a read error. This CDR3 reads CSSSMTQNEQFF. The CDR3 region has the DNA TGTTCCAGCAGCATGACTCAGAATGAGCAGTTCTTC. V gene TRBV7-9 combines with J gene TRBJ2-1; D gene ambiguous. Germline CDR1 and CDR2: SEHNR and FQNEAQ (reference sequence). The CDR3 totals 12 residues.

The DNA of the CDR3 is TGTGCCTGGTCTACCGGGACAGGGACCTACGAGCAGTACTTC. It codes for CAWSTGTGTYEQYF. The chain uses TRBV30 and TRBJ2-7; 9 nucleotides line up with TRBD1. V dropped 5 bases and J dropped 2; count of bases not matched to a gene: 7. This CDR3 contains 14 residues. CDR1 and CDR2 from the germline V gene are GTSNPN and SVGIG (reference sequence).

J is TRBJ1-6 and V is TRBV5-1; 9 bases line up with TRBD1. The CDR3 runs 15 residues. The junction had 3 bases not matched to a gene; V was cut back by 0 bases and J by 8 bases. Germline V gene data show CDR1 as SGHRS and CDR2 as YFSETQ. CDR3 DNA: TGCGCCAGCAGCTTGGAGGGACAGGGACATTCACCCCTCCACTTT. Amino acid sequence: CASSLEGQGHSPLHF.

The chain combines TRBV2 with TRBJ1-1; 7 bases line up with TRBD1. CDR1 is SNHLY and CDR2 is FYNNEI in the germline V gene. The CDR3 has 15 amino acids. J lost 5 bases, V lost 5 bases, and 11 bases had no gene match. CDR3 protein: CASSRSKETGTEAFF. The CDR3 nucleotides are TGTGCCAGCAGTCGATCTAAGGAGACAGGGACTGAAGCTTTCTTT.

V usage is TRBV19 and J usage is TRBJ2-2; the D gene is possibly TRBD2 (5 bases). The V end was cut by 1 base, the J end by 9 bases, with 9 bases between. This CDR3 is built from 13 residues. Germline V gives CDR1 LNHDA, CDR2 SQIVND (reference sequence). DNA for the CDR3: TGTGCCAGTAGTATAGTGAGGGAACGGGAGCTGTTTTTT. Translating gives CASSIVRERELFF.

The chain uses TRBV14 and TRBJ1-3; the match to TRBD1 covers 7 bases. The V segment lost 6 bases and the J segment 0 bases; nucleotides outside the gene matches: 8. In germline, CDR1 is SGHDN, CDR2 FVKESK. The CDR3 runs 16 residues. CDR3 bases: TGTGCCAGCAGTAATAAGACAGGGTCCTCTGGAAACACCATATATTTT. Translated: CASSNKTGSSGNTIYF.

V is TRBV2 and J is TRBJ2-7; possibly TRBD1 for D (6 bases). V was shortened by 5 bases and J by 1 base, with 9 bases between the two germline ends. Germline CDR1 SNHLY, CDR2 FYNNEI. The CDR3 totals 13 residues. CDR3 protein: CASSRDISYEQYF. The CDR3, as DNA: TGTGCCAGCAGTCGGGACATTTCCTACGAGCAGTACTTC. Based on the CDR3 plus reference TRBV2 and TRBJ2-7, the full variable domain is EPEVTQTPSHQVTQMGQEVILRCVPISNHLYFYWYRQILGQKVEFLVSFYNNEISEKSEIFDDQFSVERPDGSNFTLKIRSTKLEDSAMYFCASSRDISYEQYFGPGTRLTVT.

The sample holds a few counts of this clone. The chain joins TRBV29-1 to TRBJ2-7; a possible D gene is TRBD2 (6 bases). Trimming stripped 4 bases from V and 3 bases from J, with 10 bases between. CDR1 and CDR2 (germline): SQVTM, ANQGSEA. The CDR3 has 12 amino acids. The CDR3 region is CSVGTNNYEQYF. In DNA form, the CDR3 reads TGCAGCGTTGGGACTAACAACTACGAGCAGTACTTC.

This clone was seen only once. CDR3 sequence reads: CAWSVRQGLYGYTF. The CDR3 coding sequence is TGTGCCTGGAGTGTACGACAGGGACTCTATGGCTACACCTTC. The chain carries TRBV30 and TRBJ1-2, with TRBD1 matching 7 bases. CDR1 and CDR2 from the germline V gene are GTSNPN and SVGIG (reference sequence). This CDR3 comprises 14 residues. V lost 0 bases to trimming and J lost 4 bases; unmatched junction nucleotides: 5.

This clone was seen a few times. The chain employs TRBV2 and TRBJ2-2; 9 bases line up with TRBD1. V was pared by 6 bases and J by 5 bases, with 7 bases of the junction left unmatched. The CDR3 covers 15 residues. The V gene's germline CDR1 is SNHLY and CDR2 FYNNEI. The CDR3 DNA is TGTGCCAGCAGCTTGCCGGGACAGGGTACCGGGGAGCTGTTTTTT. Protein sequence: CASSLPGQGTGELFF.

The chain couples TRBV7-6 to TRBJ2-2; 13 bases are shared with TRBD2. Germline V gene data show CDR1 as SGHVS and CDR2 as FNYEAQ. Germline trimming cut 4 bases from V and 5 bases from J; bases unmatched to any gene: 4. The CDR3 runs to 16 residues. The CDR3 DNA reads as TGTGCCAGCAGCTGGACTAGCGGGAGAGGGACCGGGGAGCTGTTTTTT. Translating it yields CASSWTSGRGTGELFF.